This TCR beta chain derives from a study of shared clonotypes between healthy human individuals (TCRdb year 2020). For the wider study: The cohort comprised two women and three men aged 18 to 49 years. Per donor, leukapheresis produced somewhere between about 0.9 and 9.5 billion PBMCs. To estimate repertoire size and how much clonotypes are shared between individuals, the study performed deep sequencing of blood TCR repertoires from a handful of healthy adults. Different laboratories and diverse techniques were used to prepare libraries and sequence TCR repertoires, to increase sequencing depth and limit assay-specific biases. For each donor, CD4 naive and CD4 memory were each run on three plates, CD8 naive on two plates, and CD8 memory on one plate.

For the CD8 naive samples, CD45RO-negative cells were positively selected for CCR7, yielding a CD45RA+CCR7+ population from which TemRA cells were excluded. Healthy HIV-negative adults with no recently reported acute infections or vaccinations were included as donors. Every donor was a Caucasian adult residing in Nashville, Tennessee, USA. Blood was obtained by leukapheresis, after which PBMCs were separated by Ficoll-Histopaque density gradient centrifugation and cryopreserved in liquid nitrogen vapor phase. Purity and quantity of every magnetically sorted T cell population were checked by analytical flow cytometry. From each sorted fraction, genomic DNA was isolated and quantified by UV absorbance on a Nanodrop 2000c. Measured from the cysteine to the phenylalanine, the CDR3 is 16 residues long. CDR3 DNA only is kept here, 48 bases in frame from base 1. V is cut back by 0 bases and J by 8 bases, with 10 bases in the junction unmatched. The germline V gene (reference sequence) provides CDR1 LNHNV and CDR2 YYDKDF.

TCR CDR3 regions were amplified from genomic DNA by multiplex PCR using the deep immunoSEQ assay. Genomic DNA extracted from each cell subset was distributed evenly over all wells of several immunoSEQ 96-well plates, and each plate served as one replicate. Each replicate PCR for sorted subsets received approximately 200 ng genomic DNA, equal to 30,000 or so T cell genomes. Purified libraries were measured with a Qubit 3.0 fluorometer, size-checked on a Bioanalyzer 2100, and measured again with the KAPA Library Quantification kit. Every immunoSEQ 96-well plate was sequenced on a separate single-read 150-cycle Illumina NextSeq 550 flow cell. As for the authors' bioinformatics: Because the immunoSEQ output included only junctional sequences and no quality scores, the filtering could not be the same as the filtering used for full-length reads. Sequences were annotated with PyIR, a Python wrapper for IgBLAST v1.9, using IMGT germline references to assign V/J genes and CDR3. Reads with weak V/J assignments (E-value above 1e-6), missing CDR3, stop codons, out-of-frame junctions, or ambiguous translated residues were removed. V3J clonotypes were defined by identical inferred V gene, J gene, and CDR3 amino acid sequence. To compute the percentage overlap between repertoires, the number of shared unique clonotypes was divided by the size of the smaller repertoire. Repertoire richness was assessed with RTK rarefaction, the Chao1 estimator, and Recon v2.1 estimates of unobserved clonotypes. Generation probabilities for all TCRbeta clonotypes obtained by the gDNA method from a handful of donors were computed using OLGA. As stored in TCRdb, this immuneACCESS dataset retains in-frame rearrangements with V and J assigned. A fraction of the clones does not appear; measured against another copy, unresolved V genes explain less than half of the discrepancy, and the remainder lacks a known reason. The V and J calls and clone size were taken over from that table, and D and trimming were inferred from the DNA. In this sample the table shows roughly 2.1 million clones, about 92% of which occur a single time. The ten largest clones take up 1.7% of the sample.

Turning to this clone: No antigen is known for it. Base qualities are missing; no much larger clone stands one base away.

Study-wide findings and limitations: The small number of donors limited the genetic and exposure-history diversity represented. When several donors were compared, the shared fraction of clonotypes was around 5.1% for naive CD4, 3.5% to 4% for naive CD8, 2% to 2.5% for memory CD4, and 0.3% to 0.5% for memory CD8. Based on pairwise subsampling, the degree of clonotype sharing among donors was expected to be affected by sequencing depth. Sampling was restricted to blood, and TCR repertoires in tissues likely differ from the TCR repertoires found in blood. Naive subsets generally had larger estimated clonotype richness than memory subsets did. Even with the large sequencing depth, rarefaction of the sorted-subset datasets indicated that sequencing was incomplete. Higher generation probabilities were observed for clonotypes shared by all four sorted-subset donors than for non-shared clonotypes.

The sequence derives from a man aged 18 to 29 in good health. Some clones in this sample may be carry-over from other donors' samples. Recombination linked TRBV15 to TRBJ2-1, with 7 junctional bases fitting TRBD2. The sample taken for sequencing was naive CD8+ T cells from PBMCs. The meaning of the sample's cell subset or site label: CD45RA+CCR7+. The CDR3 region: CATSRDGGGEWDEQFF. DNA sequence: TGTGCCACCAGCAGAGATGGGGGAGGGGAGTGGGATGAGCAGTTCTTC.